This is a list of T cell receptor beta chains from one sample in a study of shared clonotypes between healthy human individuals. The table came from immunoSEQ multiplex PCR; TCRdb's copy has only in-frame clones and leaves some out. The repertoire holds roughly 1,800,000 clones, with around 96% as singletons. Sequenced: naive CD8+ T cells sorted from blood. The receptors derive from a man younger than 35 in good health. Both conserved end residues are part of each CDR3. D genes are given only for firm matches. Clone size is given for some rows only: seen once, a few or many times, or a class if the clone is expanded.

j_call,v_call,clone_size,d_call,cdr3_nt,cdr3_aa
TRBJ1-2,TRBV21-1,once,.,TGTGCCAGCAGCAAAGAACGAGACAGGGGCCGGCGATATGGCTACACCTTC,CASSKERDRGRRYGYTF
TRBJ2-4,TRBV27,.,.,TGTGCCAGCAGTTTATCGGCAGGGGTGGCCAAAAACATTCAGTACTTC,CASSLSAGVAKNIQYF
TRBJ2-5,TRBV19,once,.,TGTGCCAGTAGTATAGATCTGGAGACAGAAGAGACCCAGTACTTC,CASSIDLETEETQYF
TRBJ2-2,TRBV28,once,.,TGTGCCACCTCAAGCACAGACATAAGTACCGGGGAGCTGTTTTTT,CATSSTDISTGELFF
TRBJ2-3,TRBV11-3,.,TRBD1,TGTGCCAGCAGCAACACCTGGGACAGGGATACGCAGTATTTT,CASSNTWDRDTQYF
TRBJ1-2,TRBV28,once,.,TGTGCCAGCAGAGGACGGACTGACTATGGCTACACCTTC,CASRGRTDYGYTF
TRBJ2-7,TRBV27,.,TRBD1,TGTGCCAGCAGCCCGGGACAGGGGGACTACGAGCAGTACTTC,CASSPGQGDYEQYF
TRBJ2-7,TRBV5-6,.,.,TGTGCCAGCAGCTTGGATGGGCAGGCCCCTACCTACGAGCAGTACTTC,CASSLDGQAPTYEQYF
TRBJ2-7,TRBV5-1,.,.,TGCGCCAGCAGCCCCGAAGACAGGTCGGGATGGGACGAGCAGTACTTC,CASSPEDRSGWDEQYF
TRBJ2-7,TRBV9,.,TRBD1,TGTGCCAGCAGCGTAGAAGGGACAGGAGGCAACGAGCAGTACTTC,CASSVEGTGGNEQYF
TRBJ2-1,TRBV12-5,.,.,TGTGCTAGTGGTTTGGTACCGTTGCGGGCGGGGAATGAGCAGTTCTTC,CASGLVPLRAGNEQFF
TRBJ1-1,TRBV19,once,.,TGTGCCAGTACCCTAAACGTGAACACTGAAGCTTTCTTT,CASTLNVNTEAFF
TRBJ1-5,TRBV7-9,.,.,TGTGCCAGCGGAAATGGGGGAGACGGCAATCAGCCCCAGCATTTT,CASGNGGDGNQPQHF
TRBJ2-5,TRBV28,once,TRBD1,TGTGCCAGCAGTCCCCCCGGACAGGGATGGACCCAGTACTTC,CASSPPGQGWTQYF
TRBJ1-2,TRBV29-1,.,TRBD1,TGCAGCGTTGGCGGGGACAGTCTCGGTGGCTACACCTTC,CSVGGDSLGGYTF
TRBJ1-1,TRBV5-1,.,.,TGCGCCAGCAGCTTGGACGGTCACACAAACACTGAAGCTTTCTTT,CASSLDGHTNTEAFF
TRBJ2-7,TRBV7-9,few,.,TGTGCCAGCAGCTTTAAGGGCTACGAGCAGTACTTC,CASSFKGYEQYF
TRBJ2-7,TRBV9,once,.,TGTGCCAGCAGTGCTCAGGGCAACGAGCAGTACTTC,CASSAQGNEQYF
TRBJ2-7,TRBV5-1,once,.,TGCGCCAGCACCCAGGTTGGGGGAAACTACGAGCAGTACTTC,CASTQVGGNYEQYF
TRBJ2-7,TRBV4-1,.,TRBD1,TGCGCCAGCAGCCAAGGGACAGGGGATCCCTACGAGCAGTACTTC,CASSQGTGDPYEQYF
TRBJ2-3,TRBV7-6,.,.,TGTGCCAGCAGCCTTAGCGAAAGCACAGATACGCAGTATTTT,CASSLSESTDTQYF
TRBJ2-5,TRBV9,.,.,TGTGCCAGCAACCCGGGGGAAAGCCTCCAAGAGACCCAGTACTTC,CASNPGESLQETQYF
TRBJ1-1,TRBV18,.,.,TGTGCCAGCTCACCGGACAGCCTGAACACTGAAGCTTTCTTT,CASSPDSLNTEAFF
TRBJ2-7,TRBV5-6,.,TRBD1,TGTGCCAGCAGCTTGGGGGACAGCCCTAACTCCTACGAGCAGTACTTC,CASSLGDSPNSYEQYF
TRBJ2-6,TRBV4-1,once,.,TGCGCCAGCAGCCAAGAGCAGCCTACGGCCAACGTCCTGACTTTC,CASSQEQPTANVLTF
TRBJ2-2,TRBV28,.,.,TGTGCCAGCAGTGGGAACACCGGGGAGCTGTTTTTT,CASSGNTGELFF
TRBJ1-6,TRBV4-1,.,.,TGCGCCAGCAGCCAAGATACAGGTTCACCCCTCCACTTT,CASSQDTGSPLHF
TRBJ2-2,TRBV4-1,once,TRBD2,TGCGCCAGCAGGCCTAGCGGGGCCGGAGCCGGGGAGCTGTTTTTT,CASRPSGAGAGELFF
TRBJ1-5,TRBV28,.,.,TGTGCCAGCAGTTCCCCTAAGGAGAAGGAATTCAATCAGCCCCAGCATTTT,CASSSPKEKEFNQPQHF
TRBJ1-1,TRBV14,.,.,TGTGCCAGCAGCCAAGGTAGTCGGGGCACTGAAGCTTTCTTT,CASSQGSRGTEAFF
TRBJ2-1,TRBV6-1,.,.,TGTGCCAGCAGGGCCCGGGACACTTACAATGAGCAGTTCTTC,CASRARDTYNEQFF
TRBJ2-3,TRBV7-9,.,TRBD2,TGTGCCAGCAGCCTTCCGACTAGCGGATACACAGATACGCAGTATTTT,CASSLPTSGYTDTQYF
TRBJ2-7,TRBV7-9,.,TRBD1,TGTGCCAGCAGCGACCAGACAGGGTCTTCCAGGGGGGAGCAGTACTTC,CASSDQTGSSRGEQYF
TRBJ1-5,TRBV19,.,TRBD1,TGTGCCAGTAGCGATACATTGATTGACAGGGGAAATCAGCCCCAGCATTTT,CASSDTLIDRGNQPQHF
TRBJ2-1,TRBV15,.,.,TGTGCCACCAGCAGAGTGGCGGGCCTGGATGAGCAGTTCTTC,CATSRVAGLDEQFF
TRBJ1-1,TRBV6-6,.,.,TGTGCCAGCAGTTACTATCAGGGCGCAACTGAAGCTTTCTTT,CASSYYQGATEAFF
TRBJ2-7,TRBV30,.,.,TGTGCCTGGAGTCCCGGGACTTTCTCCTACGAGCAGTACTTC,CAWSPGTFSYEQYF
TRBJ2-3,TRBV28,.,.,TGTGCCAGCAGTGTAACCGCGGGGCGCACAGATACGCAGTATTTT,CASSVTAGRTDTQYF
TRBJ2-2,TRBV7-6,.,.,TGTGCCAGCAGTCCTGCAGGGGTGAACACCGGGGAGCTGTTTTTT,CASSPAGVNTGELFF
TRBJ2-1,TRBV9,.,TRBD2,TGTGCCAGCAGCGTCGGGCCTAAACCCGGGGGCCTAGCGGGAGGGTATGAGCAGTTCTTC,CASSVGPKPGGLAGGYEQFF
TRBJ1-1,TRBV28,.,TRBD1,TGTGCCAGCAGTTCATGGACAGGGACTGAAGCTTTCTTT,CASSSWTGTEAFF
TRBJ1-2,TRBV7-2,.,TRBD1,TGTGCCAGCAGCTGGACAGGGGGGTCCACCAACACCTTC,CASSWTGGSTNTF
TRBJ2-1,TRBV7-9,.,.,TGTGCCAGCAGCTACCCAGGGAGCTCCTACAATGAGCAGTTCTTC,CASSYPGSSYNEQFF
TRBJ2-3,TRBV30,.,TRBD1,TGTGCCTGGCACCGTCCGGGACAGGGCCGGGTAGATACGCAGTATTTT,CAWHRPGQGRVDTQYF
TRBJ1-6,TRBV27,once,.,TGTGCCAGCAGTTTATCGTTTGCCCTGGGGTTCAATTCACCCCTCCACTTT,CASSLSFALGFNSPLHF